The sequence of this T cell receptor (beta chain) was determined in a study of blood T cell repertoires in COVID-19. Across the study: Samples taken during acute and convalescent COVID-19 were collected in the United States, Italy and Spain. Nucleic acid was either cDNA or gDNA, and it came from T cells, B-cell-depleted T cells, or PBMCs.

Libraries were prepared by immunoSEQ multiplex PCR; TCRdb keeps only in-frame clonotypes and omits some of them. The sample includes about 70,000 clones, roughly 86% of them seen just once. Sequencing was done on a sample of peripheral blood. The TCR originated in a human donor in a cohort sampled during active COVID-19.

CDR3: CASSQLGQPLWGGYTF. The CDR3 DNA reads as TGCGCCAGCAGTCAGTTGGGACAACCACTATGGGGCGGCTACACCTTC. The chain has TRBV23-1 and TRBJ1-2; D possibly corresponds to TRBD1 (6 bases). TRBV23-1 is an ORF, with its function uncertain. Trimming pared 3 bases from V and 8 bases from J, leaving 22 bases between. This CDR3 contains 16 residues.